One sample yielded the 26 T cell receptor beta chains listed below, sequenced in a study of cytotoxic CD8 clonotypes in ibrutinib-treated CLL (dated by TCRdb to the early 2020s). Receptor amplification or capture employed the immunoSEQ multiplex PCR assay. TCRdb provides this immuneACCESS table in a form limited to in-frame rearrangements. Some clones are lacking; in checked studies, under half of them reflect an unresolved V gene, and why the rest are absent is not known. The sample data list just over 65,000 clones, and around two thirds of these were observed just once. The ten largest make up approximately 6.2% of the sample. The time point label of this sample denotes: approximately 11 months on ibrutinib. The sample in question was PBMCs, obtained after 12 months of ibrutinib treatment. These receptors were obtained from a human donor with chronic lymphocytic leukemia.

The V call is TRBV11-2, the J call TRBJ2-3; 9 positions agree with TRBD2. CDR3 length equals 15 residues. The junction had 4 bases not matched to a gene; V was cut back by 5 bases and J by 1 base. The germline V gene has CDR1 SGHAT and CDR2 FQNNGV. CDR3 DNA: TGTGCCAGCAGCCCATGGACTAGCGGCACAGATACGCAGTATTTT. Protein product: CASSPWTSGTDTQYF.

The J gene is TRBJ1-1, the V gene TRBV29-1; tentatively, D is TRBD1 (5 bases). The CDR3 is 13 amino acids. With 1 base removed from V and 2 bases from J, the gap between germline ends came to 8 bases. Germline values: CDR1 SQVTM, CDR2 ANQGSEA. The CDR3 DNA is TGCAGCGTTGAAGTGGGGGTTAACACTGAAGCTTTCTTT. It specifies CSVEVGVNTEAFF.

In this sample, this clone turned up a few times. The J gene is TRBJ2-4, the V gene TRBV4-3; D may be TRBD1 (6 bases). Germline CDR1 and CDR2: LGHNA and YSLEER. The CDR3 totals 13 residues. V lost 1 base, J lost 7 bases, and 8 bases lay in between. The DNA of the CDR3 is TGCGCCAGCAGCCAAGGCCAGGGGAACATTCAGTACTTC. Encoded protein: CASSQGQGNIQYF.

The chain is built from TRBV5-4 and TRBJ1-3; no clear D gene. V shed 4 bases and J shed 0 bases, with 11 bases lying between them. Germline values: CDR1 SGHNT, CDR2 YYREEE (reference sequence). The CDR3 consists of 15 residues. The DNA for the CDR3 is TGTGCCAGCAGCAGCAGGACGGGCTCTGGAAACACCATATATTTT. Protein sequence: CASSSRTGSGNTIYF.

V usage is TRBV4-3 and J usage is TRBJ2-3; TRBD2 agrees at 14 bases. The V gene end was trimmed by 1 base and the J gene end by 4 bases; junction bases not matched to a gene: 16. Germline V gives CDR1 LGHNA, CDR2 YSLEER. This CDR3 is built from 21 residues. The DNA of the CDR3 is TGCGCCAGCAGCCAAGTAAGGAGGCCCCCAGGACTAGCGGGGGGTTCAGATACGCAGTATTTT. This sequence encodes CASSQVRRPPGLAGGSDTQYF.

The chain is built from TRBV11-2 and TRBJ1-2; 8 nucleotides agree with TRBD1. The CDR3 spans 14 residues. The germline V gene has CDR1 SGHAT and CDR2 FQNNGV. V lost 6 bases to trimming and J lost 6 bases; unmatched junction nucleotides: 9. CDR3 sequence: CASRGNRGKDGYTF. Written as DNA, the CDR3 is TGTGCCAGCAGGGGAAACAGGGGGAAAGATGGCTACACCTTC. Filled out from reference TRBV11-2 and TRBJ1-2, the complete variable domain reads EAGVAQSPRYKIIEKRQSVAFWCNPISGHATLYWYQQILGQGPKLLIQFQNNGVVDDSQLPKDRFSAERLKGVDSTLKIQPAKLEDSAVYLCASRGNRGKDGYTFGSGTRLTVV.

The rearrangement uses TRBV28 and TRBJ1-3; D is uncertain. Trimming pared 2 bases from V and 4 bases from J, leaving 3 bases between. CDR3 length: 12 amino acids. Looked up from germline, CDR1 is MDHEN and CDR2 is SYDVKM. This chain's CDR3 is CASSLPGNTIYF. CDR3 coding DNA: TGTGCCAGCAGTTTACCCGGAAACACCATATATTTT. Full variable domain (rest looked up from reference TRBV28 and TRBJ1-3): DVKVTQSSRYLVKRTGEKVFLECVQDMDHENMFWYRQDPGLGLRLIYFSYDVKMKEKGDIPEGYSVSREKKERFSLILESASTNQTSMYLCASSLPGNTIYFGEGSWLTVV.

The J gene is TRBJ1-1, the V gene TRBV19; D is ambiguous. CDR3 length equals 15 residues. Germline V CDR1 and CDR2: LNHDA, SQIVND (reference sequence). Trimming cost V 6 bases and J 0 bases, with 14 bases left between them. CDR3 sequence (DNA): TGTGCCAGTAGCGAAAGGCGACGGCTGAACACTGAAGCTTTCTTT. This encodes CASSERRRLNTEAFF. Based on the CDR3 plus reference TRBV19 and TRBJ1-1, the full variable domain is DGGITQSPKYLFRKEGQNVTLSCEQNLNHDAMYWYRQDPGQGLRLIYYSQIVNDFQKGDIAEGYSVSREKKESFPLTVTSAQKNPTAFYLCASSERRRLNTEAFFGQGTRLTVV.

The CDR3 DNA reads as TGCGCCAGCAGCTTGGCTCCCCAGGGGCCGTCATTTCGGGGCTACACCTTC. It translates to CASSLAPQGPSFRGYTF. The J gene is TRBJ1-2, the V gene TRBV5-1; a weak D match, TRBD1 (6 bases). Germline CDR1 is SGHRS and CDR2 is YFSETQ. Trimming stripped 0 bases from V and 8 bases from J, with 23 bases between. The CDR3 has 17 amino acids. The full variable domain, in which reference TRBV5-1 and TRBJ1-2 provide the parts outside the CDR3, is KAGVTQTPRYLIKTRGQQVTLSCSPISGHRSVSWYQQTPGQGLQFLFEYFSETQRNKGNFPGRFSGRQFSNSRSEMNVSTLELGDSALYLCASSLAPQGPSFRGYTFGSGTRLTVV.

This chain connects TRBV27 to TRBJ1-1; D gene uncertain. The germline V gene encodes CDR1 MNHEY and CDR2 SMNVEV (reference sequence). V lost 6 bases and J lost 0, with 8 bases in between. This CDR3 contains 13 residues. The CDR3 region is CASRSNLNTEAFF. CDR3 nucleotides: TGTGCCAGCAGATCCAATTTGAACACTGAAGCTTTCTTT.

CDR3 residues: CASSRKPAGELFF. CDR3 in DNA: TGTGCCAGCAGCCGAAAGCCGGCCGGGGAGCTGTTTTTT. The genes are TRBV9 and TRBJ2-2; no firm D call. Trimming stripped 4 bases from V and 6 bases from J, with 10 bases between. CDR1 and CDR2 (germline): SGDLS, YYNGEE. This CDR3 is built from 13 residues. Together with reference TRBV9 and TRBJ2-2, the CDR3 gives the full variable domain: DSGVTQTPKHLITATGQRVTLRCSPRSGDLSVYWYQQSLDQGLQFLIQYYNGEERAKGNILERFSAQQFPDLHSELNLSSLELGDSALYFCASSRKPAGELFFGEGSRLTVL.

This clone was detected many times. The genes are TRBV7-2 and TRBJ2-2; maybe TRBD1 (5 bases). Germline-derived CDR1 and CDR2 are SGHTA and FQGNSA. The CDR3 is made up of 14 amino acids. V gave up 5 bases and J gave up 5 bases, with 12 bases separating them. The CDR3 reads CASSTTVPTGELFF. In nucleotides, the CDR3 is TGTGCCAGCAGCACGACAGTCCCAACCGGGGAGCTGTTTTTT. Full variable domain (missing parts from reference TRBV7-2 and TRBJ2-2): GAGVSQSPSNKVTEKGKDVELRCDPISGHTALYWYRQSLGQGLEFLIYFQGNSAPDKSGLPSDRFSAERTGGSVSTLTIQRTQQEDSAVYLCASSTTVPTGELFFGEGSRLTVL.

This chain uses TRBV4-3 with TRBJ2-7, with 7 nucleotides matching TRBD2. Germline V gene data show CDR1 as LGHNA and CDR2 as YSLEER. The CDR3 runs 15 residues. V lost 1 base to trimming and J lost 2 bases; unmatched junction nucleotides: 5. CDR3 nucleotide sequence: TGCGCCAGCAGCCAAGCGGCGGGGGTCGCCTACGAGCAGTACTTC. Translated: CASSQAAGVAYEQYF.

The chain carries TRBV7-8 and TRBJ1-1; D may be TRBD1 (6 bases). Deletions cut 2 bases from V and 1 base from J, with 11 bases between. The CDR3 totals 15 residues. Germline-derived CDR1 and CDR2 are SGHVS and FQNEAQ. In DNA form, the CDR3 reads TGTGCCAGCAGCTTATGGGGGGCCCAGAACACTGAAGCTTTCTTT. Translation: CASSLWGAQNTEAFF.

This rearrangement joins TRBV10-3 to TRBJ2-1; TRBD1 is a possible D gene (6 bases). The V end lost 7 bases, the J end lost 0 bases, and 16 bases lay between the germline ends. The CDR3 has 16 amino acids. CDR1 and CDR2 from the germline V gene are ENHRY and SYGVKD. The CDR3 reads CAITRRQESSYNEQFF. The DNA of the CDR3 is TGTGCCATCACCAGACGACAGGAAAGCTCCTACAATGAGCAGTTCTTC.

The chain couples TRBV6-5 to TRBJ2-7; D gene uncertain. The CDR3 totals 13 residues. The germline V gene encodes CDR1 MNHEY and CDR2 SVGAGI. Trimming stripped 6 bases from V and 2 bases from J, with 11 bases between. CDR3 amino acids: CASRLNRAYEQYF. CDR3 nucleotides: TGTGCCAGCAGATTAAACAGAGCCTACGAGCAGTACTTC.

CDR3 loop: CASRGGRDNEQFF. CDR3 nucleotides: TGTGCCAGCAGGGGGGGGCGCGACAATGAGCAGTTCTTC. V usage is TRBV4-2 and J usage is TRBJ2-1; perhaps TRBD2 as D (7 bases). V was trimmed by 6 bases and J by 5 bases, leaving 11 bases between them. Germline loops: CDR1 LGHNA, CDR2 YNFKEQ. This CDR3 comprises 13 residues.

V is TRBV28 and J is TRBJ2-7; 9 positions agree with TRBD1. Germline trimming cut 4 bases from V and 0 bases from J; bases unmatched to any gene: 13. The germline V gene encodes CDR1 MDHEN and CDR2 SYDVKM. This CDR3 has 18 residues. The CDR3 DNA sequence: TGTGCCAGCAGTTCCAGCCCCGGACAGGGGCGAAGCTCCTACGAGCAGTACTTC. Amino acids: CASSSSPGQGRSSYEQYF.

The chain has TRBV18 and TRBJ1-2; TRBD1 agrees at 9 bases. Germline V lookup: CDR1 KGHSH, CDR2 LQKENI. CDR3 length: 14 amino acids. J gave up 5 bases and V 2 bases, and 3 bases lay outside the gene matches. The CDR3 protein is CASSPDRGAYGYTF. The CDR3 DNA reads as TGTGCCAGCTCACCAGACAGGGGGGCGTATGGCTACACCTTC.

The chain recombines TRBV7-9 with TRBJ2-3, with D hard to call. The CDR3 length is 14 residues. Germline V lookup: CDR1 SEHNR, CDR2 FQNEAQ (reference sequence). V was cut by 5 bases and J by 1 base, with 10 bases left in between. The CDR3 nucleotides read TGTGCCAGCAGCCCAAGGGAACGCACAGATACGCAGTATTTT. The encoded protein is CASSPRERTDTQYF.

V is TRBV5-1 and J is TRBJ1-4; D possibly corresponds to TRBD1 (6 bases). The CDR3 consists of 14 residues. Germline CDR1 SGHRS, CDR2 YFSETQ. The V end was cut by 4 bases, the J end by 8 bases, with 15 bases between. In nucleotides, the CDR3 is TGCGCCAGCAGCGTGCAGGAGAGGGGGGAAAAACTGTTTTTT. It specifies CASSVQERGEKLFF.

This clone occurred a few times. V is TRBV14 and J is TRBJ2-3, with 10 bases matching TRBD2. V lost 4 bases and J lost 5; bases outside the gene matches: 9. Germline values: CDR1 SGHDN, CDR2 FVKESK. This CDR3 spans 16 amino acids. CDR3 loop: CASSRSSGGARDTQYF. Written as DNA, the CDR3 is TGTGCCAGCAGCCGATCAAGCGGGGGGGCAAGAGATACGCAGTATTTT.

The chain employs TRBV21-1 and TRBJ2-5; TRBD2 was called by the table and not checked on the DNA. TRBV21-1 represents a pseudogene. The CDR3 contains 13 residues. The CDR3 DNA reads TGTGCCACCCAGGGAGCGGGGGAGGAGACCCAGTACTTC. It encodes CATQGAGEETQYF.

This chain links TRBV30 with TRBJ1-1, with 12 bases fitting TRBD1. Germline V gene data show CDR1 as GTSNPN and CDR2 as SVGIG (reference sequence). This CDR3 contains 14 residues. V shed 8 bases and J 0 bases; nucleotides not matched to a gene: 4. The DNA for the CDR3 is TGTGCCGGGACAGGGGGCCTCATGAACACTGAAGCTTTCTTT. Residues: CAGTGGLMNTEAFF.

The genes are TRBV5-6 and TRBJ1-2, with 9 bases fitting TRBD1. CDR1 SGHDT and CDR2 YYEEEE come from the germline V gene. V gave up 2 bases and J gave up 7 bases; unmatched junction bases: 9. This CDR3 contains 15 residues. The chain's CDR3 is CASSFRDRVFFGYTF. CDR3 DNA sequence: TGTGCCAGCAGCTTCCGGGACAGGGTATTTTTTGGCTACACCTTC.

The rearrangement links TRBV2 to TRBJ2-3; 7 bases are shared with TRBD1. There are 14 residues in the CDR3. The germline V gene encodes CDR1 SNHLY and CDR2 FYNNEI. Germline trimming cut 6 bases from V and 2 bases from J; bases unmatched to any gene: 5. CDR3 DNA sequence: TGTGCCAGCAGGGCGACAGGGTTCACAGATACGCAGTATTTT. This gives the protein CASRATGFTDTQYF.